The 17 T cell receptor beta chains listed next were all sequenced from one sample in a study of cytomegalovirus exposure and HLA in healthy donors. Here immunoSEQ multiplex PCR was the method, and the copy in TCRdb shows in-frame clones only, minus some. The table has 160,000 or so clones, approximately 84% seen once. Material: PBMCs. These receptors were obtained from a young man in good health and CMV-seropositive.

The rearrangement joins TRBV28 to TRBJ2-5; 13 nucleotides agree with TRBD2. Unmatched junction bases numbered 6, after V lost 2 bases and J lost 3 bases. CDR1 is MDHEN, CDR2 SYDVKM, per germline. This CDR3 contains 17 residues. The CDR3 DNA is TGTGCCAGCAGTTTAGTTGGACTAGCGGGAGTTGAAGAGACCCAGTACTTC. This translates into CASSLVGLAGVEETQYF. Complete variable domain (other parts from reference TRBV28 and TRBJ2-5): DVKVTQSSRYLVKRTGEKVFLECVQDMDHENMFWYRQDPGLGLRLIYFSYDVKMKEKGDIPEGYSVSREKKERFSLILESASTNQTSMYLCASSLVGLAGVEETQYFGPGTRLLVL.

The chain is built from TRBV10-3 and TRBJ2-2, with D unclear. CDR3 length: 12 residues. Trimming took off 5 bases at V and 8 bases at J, with 9 bases between the two ends. Germline V gives CDR1 ENHRY, CDR2 SYGVKD. The CDR3 protein is CAISRPRGELFF. For the CDR3, the DNA is TGTGCCATCAGTAGACCGAGGGGGGAGCTGTTTTTT.

The rearrangement joins TRBV6-1 to TRBJ2-7, with no clear D. From germline, CDR1 is MNHNS and CDR2 SASEGT. The CDR3 runs to 13 residues. Trimming cost V 10 bases and J 3 bases, with 16 bases left between them. CDR3 bases: TGTGCCACCACCCGGGTACCGTTCTACGAGCAGTACTTC. Its translation: CATTRVPFYEQYF.

The rearrangement uses TRBV6-1 and TRBJ2-6; TRBD1 is a possible D gene (5 bases). CDR1 is MNHNS, CDR2 SASEGT, per germline. This CDR3 is built from 14 residues. V was pared by 6 bases and J by 4 bases, with 10 bases between. Written as DNA, the CDR3 is TGTGCCAGCAGACAGGCCGCCGGGGCCAACGTCCTGACTTTC. This gives the protein CASRQAAGANVLTF.

The chain couples TRBV7-8 to TRBJ2-1; 7 nucleotides line up with TRBD2. The CDR3 has 13 amino acids. Germline CDR1 is SGHVS and CDR2 is FQNEAQ. The V gene end was trimmed by 8 bases and the J gene end by 6 bases; junction bases not matched to a gene: 7. For the CDR3, the DNA is TGTGCCAGCGGGGAGGGAACGGGCAATGAGCAGTTCTTC. This sequence encodes CASGEGTGNEQFF. Full variable domain (rest looked up from reference TRBV7-8 and TRBJ2-1): GAGVSQSPRYKVAKRGQDVALRCDPISGHVSLFWYQQALGQGPEFLTYFQNEAQLDKSGLPSDRFFAERPEGSVSTLKIQRTQQEDSAVYLCASGEGTGNEQFFGPGTRLTVL.

A few counts support this clone. This rearrangement joins TRBV6-1 to TRBJ1-2; 9 nucleotides agree with TRBD1. J gave up 3 bases and V 0 bases, and 8 bases lay outside the gene matches. This CDR3 is built from 17 residues. Germline CDR1 and CDR2: MNHNS and SASEGT. CDR3 in DNA: TGTGCCAGCAGTGAAGCGGGACAGGGAAGAAGGGACTATGGCTACACCTTC. It yields the protein CASSEAGQGRRDYGYTF.

The rearrangement links TRBV5-1 to TRBJ2-1; 7 bases line up with TRBD2. The CDR3 runs 15 residues. The V and J ends lost 3 bases and 0 bases, in that order; junction bases with no gene match: 3. Germline CDR1 SGHRS, CDR2 YFSETQ. The CDR3 DNA is TGCGCCAGCAGCTACCGGGGGGACTCCTACAATGAGCAGTTCTTC. Residues: CASSYRGDSYNEQFF. Together with reference TRBV5-1 and TRBJ2-1, the CDR3 gives the full variable domain: KAGVTQTPRYLIKTRGQQVTLSCSPISGHRSVSWYQQTPGQGLQFLFEYFSETQRNKGNFPGRFSGRQFSNSRSEMNVSTLELGDSALYLCASSYRGDSYNEQFFGPGTRLTVL.

This clone was counted once. The CDR3 protein is CASSPRASGGPTDTQYF. The CDR3 DNA reads as TGTGCCAGCAGCCCGAGAGCTAGCGGGGGTCCCACAGATACGCAGTATTTT. V usage is TRBV7-2 and J usage is TRBJ2-3, with TRBD2 matching 10 bases. CDR1 is SGHTA and CDR2 is FQGNSA in the germline V gene. This CDR3 spans 17 amino acids. The V and J ends lost 5 bases and 2 bases, in that order; junction bases with no gene match: 10.

V and J are TRBV5-6 and TRBJ1-2, with D unresolved. The germline CDR1 and CDR2 sequences are SGHDT and YYEEEE. V lost 3 bases to trimming and J lost 8 bases, with 11 bases between them. This CDR3 has 12 amino acids. As DNA, the CDR3 is TGTGCCAGCAGCTCGGCCAGAGGGGGCTACACCTTC. Amino acids: CASSSARGGYTF. Together with reference TRBV5-6 and TRBJ1-2, the CDR3 gives the full variable domain: DAGVTQSPTHLIKTRGQQVTLRCSPKSGHDTVSWYQQALGQGPQFIFQYYEEEERQRGNFPDRFSGHQFPNYSSELNVNALLLGDSALYLCASSSARGGYTFGSGTRLTVV.

The chain has TRBV6-4 and TRBJ2-2; D not certain. This CDR3 is built from 13 residues. Deletions cut 2 bases from V and 3 bases from J, with 4 bases between. The germline CDR1 and CDR2 sequences are MRHNA and SNTAGT. The CDR3 DNA follows: TGTGCCAGCAGTGACAGCGACACCGGGGAGCTGTTTTTT. Amino acid sequence: CASSDSDTGELFF.

The chain is built from TRBV10-3 and TRBJ1-5; no clear D. Trimming took 3 bases from V and 6 from J, leaving 15 bases between them. The CDR3 consists of 15 residues. The germline V gene encodes CDR1 ENHRY and CDR2 SYGVKD. DNA of the CDR3: TGTGCCATCAGTGAAGTGGCAGGTGATGTTCAGCCCCAGCATTTT. Amino acid sequence: CAISEVAGDVQPQHF.

The CDR3 bases are TGCGCCAGCAGCAACGAGGACAGAAGTAGGTCATTCTCCTACAATGAGCAGTTCTTC. As protein: CASSNEDRSRSFSYNEQFF. The chain employs TRBV5-1 and TRBJ2-1, with D perhaps matching TRBD1 (6 bases). V was trimmed by 4 bases and J by 0 bases, leaving 23 bases between them. Germline lookup yields CDR1 SGHRS and CDR2 YFSETQ. The CDR3 covers 19 residues.

CDR3 nucleotides: TGTGCCAGCAGCACTGACGAGGGGGTTACGCAGTATTTT. Encoded protein: CASSTDEGVTQYF. This chain joins TRBV9 and TRBJ2-3, with D perhaps TRBD1 (6 bases). CDR3 length equals 13 residues. CDR1 SGDLS and CDR2 YYNGEE come from the germline V gene. V lost 4 bases, J lost 8 bases, and 14 bases lay in between.

A few counts support this clone. V is TRBV14 and J is TRBJ1-2, with unresolved D. Germline V lookup: CDR1 SGHDN, CDR2 FVKESK. The germline V and J ends were trimmed by 3 bases and 7 bases, with 6 bases remaining between them. The CDR3 totals 11 residues. The chain's CDR3 is CASSHGSGYTF. CDR3 coding DNA: TGTGCCAGCAGCCACGGTAGTGGCTACACCTTC.

In this sample, this clone turned up a few times. The chain is built from TRBV15 and TRBJ1-1, with 7 nucleotides matching TRBD1. There are 15 residues in the CDR3. Germline CDR1 and CDR2: LNHNV and YYDKDF (reference sequence). After removal of 1 base from V and 2 bases from J, the junction contained 4 bases not matched to a gene. CDR3 DNA sequence: TGTGCCACCAGCAGAGCGGGACAGCTCAACACTGAAGCTTTCTTT. It encodes CATSRAGQLNTEAFF.

This CDR3 reads CASSLGGGANGDTQYF. The CDR3 DNA reads TGTGCCAGCAGCTTAGGCGGGGGGGCCAATGGAGATACGCAGTATTTT. This rearrangement joins TRBV7-2 to TRBJ2-3; 9 bases line up with TRBD2. Germline lookup yields CDR1 SGHTA and CDR2 FQGNSA. This CDR3 is 16 amino acids long. The J segment lost 5 bases and the V segment lost 1 base, leaving 7 bases of the junction unmatched. Based on the CDR3 plus reference TRBV7-2 and TRBJ2-3, the full variable domain is GAGVSQSPSNKVTEKGKDVELRCDPISGHTALYWYRQSLGQGLEFLIYFQGNSAPDKSGLPSDRFSAERTGGSVSTLTIQRTQQEDSAVYLCASSLGGGANGDTQYFGPGTRLTVL.

The chain recombines TRBV4-3 with TRBJ2-3; D possibly corresponds to TRBD1 (6 bases). This CDR3 region has 15 residues. The V and J ends lost 1 base and 7 bases respectively, with 15 bases between them. From germline, CDR1 is LGHNA and CDR2 YSLEER. The CDR3 region has the DNA TGCGCCAGCAGCCAAGGAGGGTCCCAGGGGAATACGCAGTATTTT. It translates to CASSQGGSQGNTQYF.